The source of this T cell receptor beta chain is a study of shared clonotypes between healthy human individuals. Study-level findings and limits: Genetic and exposure-history diversity was limited by the small donor number.

A word on this clone: Its antigen is currently unknown.

Only in-frame clones appear in the TCRdb table, and some are missing; sequencing was by immunoSEQ multiplex PCR. The table lists about 1 million clones, around four fifths of them singletons, with 1.4% to 1.5% in the top ten. V lost 2 bases, J lost 2 bases, and 7 bases lay in between. Germline V gene data show CDR1 as SGHRS and CDR2 as YFSETQ. This CDR3 spans 13 amino acids. Sequencing was carried out using memory CD4+ T cells sorted from blood. The subset denotes: CD45RA-negative fraction. This sequence was found in a young man in good health. This chain connects TRBV5-1 to TRBJ1-1; D gene unclear. The CDR3 sequence is CASSLGINTEAFF. The CDR3 bases are TGCGCCAGCAGCTTAGGTATTAACACTGAAGCTTTCTTT.